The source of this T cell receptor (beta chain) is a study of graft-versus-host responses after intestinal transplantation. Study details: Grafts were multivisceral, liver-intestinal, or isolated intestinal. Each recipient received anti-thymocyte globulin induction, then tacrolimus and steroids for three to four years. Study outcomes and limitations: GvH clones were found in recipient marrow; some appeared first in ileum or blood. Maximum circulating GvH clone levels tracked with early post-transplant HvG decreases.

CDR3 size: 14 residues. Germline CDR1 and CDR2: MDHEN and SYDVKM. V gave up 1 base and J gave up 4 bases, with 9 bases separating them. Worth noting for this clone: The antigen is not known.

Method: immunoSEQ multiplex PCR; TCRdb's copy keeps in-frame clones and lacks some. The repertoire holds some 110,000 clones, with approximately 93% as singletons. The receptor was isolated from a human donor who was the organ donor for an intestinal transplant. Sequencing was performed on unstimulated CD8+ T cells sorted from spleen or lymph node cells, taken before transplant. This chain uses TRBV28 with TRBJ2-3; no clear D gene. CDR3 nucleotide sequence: TGTGCCAGCAGTTTATTGTCTGGGGCAGATACGCAGTATTTT. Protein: CASSLLSGADTQYF.